This record concerns one T cell receptor (beta chain) sequence. This clone came up a few times. The specificity of this receptor is unknown. No much larger clone exists at a distance of one base, and base qualities are not known. The treatment or condition label on this specimen signifies: roughly 19 received Ad26.COV2.S at low or high dose, single or two shots; several received placebo; per-sample allocation not given. For vaccine and placebo recipients, the sequenced repertoires came from samples collected on day 63 after the first injection. Between 29 July and 7 August 2020, Cohort 1b enrolled some 25 adults aged 18-55 years at one site in Boston, USA. As a vaccine, Ad26.COV2.S was a replication-incompetent adenovirus type 26 vector that expressed a prefusion-stabilized SARS-CoV-2 spike protein derived from the original Wuhan strain. Inclusive of the bounding cysteine and phenylalanine, the CDR3 is 15 residues long. The CDR3 DNA has 45 bases and is translated from base 1. V is pared back by 4 bases and J by 0 bases, with 10 bases lying between the germline termini. Via the germline V gene, CDR1 is MDHEN and CDR2 SYDVKM.

The data originate from a study of Ad26.COV2.S vaccination and SARS-CoV-2 variants (TCRdb year 2021). General notes on the study: Donors in the vaccine arm were drawn from COV1001, a phase I-IIa trial of Ad26.COV2.S in healthy adults that was multicentre, randomized, double-blind and placebo-controlled. The TCR-sequenced set comprised approximately 32 samples: 19 Ad26.COV2.S vaccine recipients, 5 placebo recipients and 8 SARS-CoV-2 convalescent individuals. Throughout the experiments and outcome assessment, investigators stayed blinded to trial group allocation. Trial participants were randomized into five groups of five, in which low-dose or high-dose Ad26.COV2.S was given once or twice, or placebo was given on both occasions. Sequencing of the TCRbeta repertoire served to evaluate the specificity and breadth of SARS-CoV-2-reactive T cell receptors following Ad26.COV2.S vaccination. Ad26.COV2.S was given intramuscularly at 5x10^10 or 1x10^11 viral particles, as a single shot or as two shots 56 days apart.

The immunoSEQ Assay was used to sequence TCRbeta CDR3 regions. After extraction, genomic DNA underwent amplification by bias-controlled multiplex PCR, followed by high-throughput sequencing. On the study's bioinformatics: To quantify the absolute abundance of each unique TCRbeta CDR3 region, sequences were collapsed and filtered. T cell fraction was estimated by normalization of TCRbeta template counts to usable DNA, with usable DNA being measured through amplification of reference genes present in all nucleated cells. Repertoire TCRs were annotated as SARS-CoV-2-specific when V gene, CDR3 amino acid sequence and J gene were exactly matched to a known reactive TCR set. MIRA supplied the reference SARS-CoV-2 TCR set, which was filtered for enrichment in COVID-19-positive ImmuneCODE repertoires so that public or cross-reactive TCRs were removed. Using the MIRA antigens, annotated TCRs were further analysed by specific ORF or by position within an ORF. Depth was the summed frequency of annotated unique rearrangements, while breadth was defined as annotated unique rearrangements over total unique productive rearrangements. TCR breadth was compared between groups using two-sided Wilcoxon rank-sum tests. TCRdb re-hosts the immuneACCESS table, in-frame sequences only. Its copies lack some clones; in the studies checked, an unresolved V gene accounts for under half of them, and the cause for the rest is not known. V, J and clone size derive from that table, while D and trimming were established from the DNA sequence. Within this sample are hundreds of thousands of clones, with approximately 83% of them counted one time only. The top ten clonotypes cover about 8% of the sample.

The study at large found these results: After vaccination, substantial breadth of spike-specific CD8+ and CD4+ T cell responses was reported. Vaccine and placebo recipients had similar non-spike TCR breadth, a finding consistent with the vaccine containing only spike. Spike-specific TCR breadth was higher in Ad26.COV2.S recipients than in placebo recipients (P = 0.0014). The authors noted that the TCR breadth and depth analyses may have underestimated total T cell responses. Comparing responses between vaccine doses or regimens was not something the study was powered to do.

The clonotype originates from a person between 18 and 65 years old who received the Ad26.COV2.S COVID-19 vaccine or a placebo. This sequence uses TRBV28 and TRBJ1-5; the D gene is not confidently resolved. This specimen was peripheral blood, taken in a trial of Ad26.COV2.S vaccine versus placebo. CDR3 loop: CASSSLRDSNQPQHF. The DNA sequence is TGTGCCAGCAGTTCCCTACGGGATAGCAATCAGCCCCAGCATTTT.